These 24 T cell receptor beta chains share one sample of origin, sequenced in a study of blood T cell repertoires in COVID-19. Repertoires were generated with immunoSEQ multiplex PCR, while TCRdb's copy carries only in-frame clones and drops some. Altogether over 200,000 clones are present, 75% to 90% being singletons, with the ten largest covering about 9.3%. The sequenced sample was PBMCs or T cells enriched from blood (not recorded which). Receptors were obtained from a man aged 35 to 55 who had recovered from COVID-19.

This sequence joins TRBV15 and TRBJ2-1, with D perhaps matching TRBD1 (6 bases). The CDR3 sequence is 16 residues long. CDR1 is LNHNV, CDR2 YYDKDF, per germline (reference sequence). V lost 2 bases and J 5 bases, leaving 16 bases between the germline ends. CDR3 sequence reads: CATSRLQGRVDNEQFF. CDR3 nucleotides: TGTGCCACCAGCAGATTACAGGGACGGGTTGACAATGAGCAGTTCTTC.

V usage is TRBV3-1 (or the pseudogene TRBV3-2) and J usage is TRBJ2-2; TRBD1 matches 9 bases. The germline V gene encodes CDR1 LGHDT and CDR2 YNNKEL (reference sequence). The CDR3 extends over 15 amino acids. The V and J ends lost 4 bases and 4 bases, in that order; junction bases with no gene match: 4. The CDR3 DNA reads as TGTGCCAGCAGCCTCGGACAGGGGAGCACCGGGGAGCTGTTTTTT. Translated, it gives CASSLGQGSTGELFF.

V is TRBV5-1 and J is TRBJ1-3; no reliable D call. The CDR3 loop spans 16 amino acids. Trimming shortened V by 0 bases and J by 0 bases, and 10 bases separated the two germline ends. Germline CDR1 is SGHRS and CDR2 is YFSETQ. The CDR3 reads CASSLDRENSGNTIYF. The CDR3 DNA sequence: TGCGCCAGCAGCTTGGATCGGGAAAACTCTGGAAACACCATATATTTT.

This rearrangement joins TRBV5-1 to TRBJ1-2; TRBD1 agrees at 7 bases. V gave up 3 bases and J gave up 10 bases; unmatched junction bases: 12. There are 14 residues in the CDR3. Germline V lookup: CDR1 SGHRS, CDR2 YFSETQ. CDR3 sequence: CASSSHGTDLPYTF. Here the CDR3 DNA reads TGCGCCAGCAGCTCCCACGGGACAGATTTGCCCTACACCTTC.

The rearrangement joins TRBV21-1 to TRBJ1-2; TRBD1 is the table's D call and was not checked against the DNA. TRBV21-1 is a documented pseudogene. This CDR3 has 18 amino acids. The CDR3 here is CASSKVWSHDRIRQGYTF. CDR3 in DNA: TGTGCCAGCAGCAAAGTTTGGAGCCATGACAGGATACGGCAAGGCTACACCTTC.

This chain uses TRBV5-4 with TRBJ2-4; D may be TRBD2 (5 bases). The CDR3 is 15 amino acids. V dropped 2 bases and J dropped 6 bases, with 15 bases sitting between them. Germline-derived CDR1 and CDR2 are SGHNT and YYREEE (reference sequence). The DNA for the CDR3 is TGTGCCAGCAGCTTAACATCCAGAGGAGGAAACATTCAGTACTTC. This translates into CASSLTSRGGNIQYF. The entire variable domain, with the rest obtained from reference TRBV5-4 and TRBJ2-4, is as follows: ETGVTQSPTHLIKTRGQQVTLRCSSQSGHNTVSWYQQALGQGPQFIFQYYREEENGRGNFPPRFSGLQFPNYSSELNVNALELDDSALYLCASSLTSRGGNIQYFGAGTRLSVL.

The V gene is TRBV5-1, the J gene TRBJ1-2; 7 bases line up with TRBD1. The CDR3 sequence is 16 residues long. With V trimmed by 6 bases and J by 3 bases, 14 bases remained unmatched. Germline V gives CDR1 SGHRS, CDR2 YFSETQ. The chain's CDR3 is CASTLSSGTVYYGYTF. The DNA for the CDR3 is TGCGCCAGCACCCTCTCGTCCGGGACAGTCTACTATGGCTACACCTTC.

The rearrangement joins TRBV10-3 to TRBJ1-2; D uncertain. Trimming stripped 8 bases from V and 5 bases from J, with 12 bases between. The CDR3 has 12 residues. Germline-derived CDR1 and CDR2 are ENHRY and SYGVKD. DNA of the CDR3: TGTGCCATCGGGGAGGGCCAATATGGCTACACCTTC. Its protein is CAIGEGQYGYTF.

This clone was observed a few times. V usage is TRBV7-2 and J usage is TRBJ1-2; 10 bases align to TRBD1. Looked up from germline, CDR1 is SGHTA and CDR2 is FQGNSA. The CDR3 extends over 17 amino acids. The ends lost 4 bases at V and 6 bases at J; junction bases unmatched: 14. The CDR3 loop is CASSSPGTGTGVNGYTF. In nucleotides, the CDR3 is TGTGCCAGCAGCTCTCCCGGGACCGGGACAGGGGTTAATGGCTACACCTTC.

The chain links TRBV7-9 to TRBJ2-2; 8 bases are shared with TRBD1. From germline, CDR1 is SEHNR and CDR2 FQNEAQ (reference sequence). The J segment lost 1 base and the V segment lost 5 bases, leaving 6 bases of the junction unmatched. The CDR3 consists of 16 residues. The CDR3 protein is CASSQGASKNTGELFF. The CDR3 DNA is TGTGCCAGCAGCCAGGGGGCTAGTAAGAACACCGGGGAGCTGTTTTTT.

In this sample, this clone turned up a few times. The chain combines TRBV5-3 with TRBJ1-5, with 7 bases fitting TRBD1. TRBV5-3 is sorted into the ORF group, with uncertain function. The CDR3 covers 18 residues. V trimming: 2 bases; J trimming: 3 bases; junction bases outside the gene matches: 14. CDR3 coding DNA: TGTGCCAGAAGCTTCGTTTTGGGGTTAAGGGGGCACAATCAGCCCCAGCATTTT. Residues: CARSFVLGLRGHNQPQHF.

V and J are TRBV5-4 and TRBJ1-6; D is perhaps TRBD1 (6 bases). Looked up from germline, CDR1 is SGHNT and CDR2 is YYREEE (reference sequence). The CDR3 spans 14 residues. The germline V and J ends were trimmed by 2 bases and 6 bases, with 9 bases remaining between them. The CDR3 DNA sequence: TGTGCCAGCAGCTTACAGGGTATTAATTCACCCCTCCACTTT. Its translation: CASSLQGINSPLHF.

The V gene is TRBV4-1, the J gene TRBJ1-6; 8 nucleotides agree with TRBD1. This CDR3 has 16 amino acids. Germline CDR1 and CDR2: MGHRA and YSYEKL. J was trimmed by 11 bases and V by 0 bases; bases with no gene match: 9. The chain's CDR3 is CASSQEPGQGLAPLHF. The CDR3 nucleotides are TGCGCCAGCAGCCAAGAACCCGGACAGGGTTTGGCACCCCTCCACTTT.

The rearrangement joins TRBV6-5 to TRBJ2-5, with TRBD2 matching over 11 bases. This CDR3 spans 15 amino acids. Germline lookup yields CDR1 MNHEY and CDR2 SVGAGI. V trimming: 6 bases; J trimming: 4 bases; junction bases outside the gene matches: 7. CDR3 loop: CASRPLAGVRETQYF. The CDR3 nucleotides are TGTGCCAGCAGACCACTAGCGGGAGTACGAGAGACCCAGTACTTC.

The genes are TRBV11-2 and TRBJ2-3; no reliable D call. Germline values: CDR1 SGHAT, CDR2 FQNNGV. The V gene lost 6 bases and the J gene lost 0 bases, with 4 bases spanning the gap. This CDR3 contains 12 residues. CDR3 residues: CASRYSTDTQYF. The CDR3 DNA is TGTGCCAGCAGATATAGCACAGATACGCAGTATTTT.

The rearrangement uses TRBV9 and TRBJ1-2; the D gene is possibly TRBD1 (5 bases). This CDR3 spans 17 amino acids. Trimming removed 3 bases at V and 4 bases at J, with 22 bases between. Per germline, CDR1 SGDLS and CDR2 YYNGEE. The CDR3 region has the DNA TGTGCCAGCAGCGGACGAAGCAGGGCTCCCGGGAGCTATGGCTACACCTTC. Protein: CASSGRSRAPGSYGYTF.

The genes are TRBV2 and TRBJ1-2; tentative D call: TRBD1 (5 bases). CDR1 SNHLY and CDR2 FYNNEI come from the germline V gene. The CDR3 has 14 residues. Trimming pared 3 bases from V and 0 bases from J, leaving 8 bases between. For the CDR3, the DNA is TGTGCCAGCAGTGAGGGACTAACTAACTATGGCTACACCTTC. Translated: CASSEGLTNYGYTF. Supplemented by reference TRBV2 and TRBJ1-2, the full variable domain reads EPEVTQTPSHQVTQMGQEVILRCVPISNHLYFYWYRQILGQKVEFLVSFYNNEISEKSEIFDDQFSVERPDGSNFTLKIRSTKLEDSAMYFCASSEGLTNYGYTFGSGTRLTVV.

CDR3 residues: CASYQAGDTEAFF. In nucleotides, the CDR3 is TGTGCCAGCTACCAGGCGGGGGACACTGAAGCTTTCTTT. The gene calls are TRBV25-1 and TRBJ1-1, with D possibly TRBD1 on 5 matching bases. The V and J ends lost 8 bases and 3 bases respectively, with 13 bases between them. CDR1 and CDR2 from the germline V gene are MGHDK and SYGVNS. The CDR3 has 13 amino acids.

This chain joins TRBV9 and TRBJ2-1; no reliable D call. Germline V lookup: CDR1 SGDLS, CDR2 YYNGEE. The CDR3 length is 14 residues. Trimming removed 2 bases at V and 1 base at J, with 7 bases between. The CDR3 region is CASSVGTSYNEQFF. In DNA form, the CDR3 reads TGTGCCAGCAGCGTGGGCACGTCCTACAATGAGCAGTTCTTC. The variable domain in full, with the rest retrieved from reference TRBV9 and TRBJ2-1, is DSGVTQTPKHLITATGQRVTLRCSPRSGDLSVYWYQQSLDQGLQFLIQYYNGEERAKGNILERFSAQQFPDLHSELNLSSLELGDSALYFCASSVGTSYNEQFFGPGTRLTVL.

The chain couples TRBV7-3 to TRBJ1-3; TRBD1 aligns across 8 bases. Germline V gives CDR1 SGHTA, CDR2 FQGTGA. The CDR3 is 16 amino acids. Unmatched junction bases numbered 6, after V lost 5 bases and J lost 0 bases. The CDR3 DNA reads as TGTGCCAGCAGCGAATACAGGGGGGTCTCTGGAAACACCATATATTTT. The encoded protein is CASSEYRGVSGNTIYF.

Worth noting for this clone: At one end the junction does not follow the germline gene, possibly because of a read error. The chain recombines TRBV6-5 with TRBJ1-2; 8 bases agree with TRBD1. The CDR3 runs 14 residues. Germline CDR1 MNHEY, CDR2 SVGAGI. In nucleotides, the CDR3 is TGTGCCAGCAGTGACTCGGGACAGGACTATGGCTACACCTTC. Translating gives CASSDSGQDYGYTF.

The V gene is TRBV6-5, the J gene TRBJ1-6, with D unresolved. This CDR3 has 12 amino acids. From germline, CDR1 is MNHEY and CDR2 SVGAGI. This CDR3 is CACTRINSPLHF. The CDR3 coding sequence is TGTGCGTGCACCAGGATAAATTCACCCCTCCACTTT.

The chain uses TRBV5-1 and TRBJ2-3, with D perhaps matching TRBD1 or TRBD2 (6 bases each). The ends were cut back, 4 bases at V and 4 bases at J, with 13 bases in the middle. The CDR3 sequence is 14 residues long. Germline V gene lookup returns CDR1 SGHRS and CDR2 YFSETQ. CDR3 bases: TGCGCCAGCAGCCTGGGGGGCAGGGCAGATACGCAGTATTTT. Translated, it gives CASSLGGRADTQYF.

The V gene is TRBV11-2, the J gene TRBJ2-5, with 7 positions matching TRBD1. Germline assignment: CDR1 SGHAT and CDR2 FQNNGV. This CDR3 has 15 residues. Trimming at V came to 5 bases and at J to 5 bases, leaving 11 bases not matched to a gene. CDR3 residues: CASSLWDSPRETQYF. The CDR3 DNA follows: TGTGCCAGCAGCCTTTGGGACAGTCCAAGGGAGACCCAGTACTTC.